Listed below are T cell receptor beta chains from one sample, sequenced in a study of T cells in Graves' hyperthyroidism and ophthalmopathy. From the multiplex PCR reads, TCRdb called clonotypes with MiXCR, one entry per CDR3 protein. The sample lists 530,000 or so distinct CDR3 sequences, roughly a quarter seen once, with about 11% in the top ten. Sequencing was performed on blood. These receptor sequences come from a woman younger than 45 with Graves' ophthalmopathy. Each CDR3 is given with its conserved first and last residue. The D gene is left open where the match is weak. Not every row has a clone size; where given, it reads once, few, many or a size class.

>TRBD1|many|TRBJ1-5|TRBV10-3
TGTGCCATCAGTGCCAGTCCCGGGACAGGGAACGGTCAGCCCCAGCATTTT
CAISASPGTGNGQPQHF
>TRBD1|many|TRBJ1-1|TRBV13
TGTGCCAGCAGCCCAGGACAGGGCTGGGCTGAAGCTTTCTTT
CASSPGQGWAEAFF
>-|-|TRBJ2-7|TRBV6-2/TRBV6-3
TGTGCCAGCAGTTACTCCGACACATCCTACGAGCAGTACTTC
CASSYSDTSYEQYF
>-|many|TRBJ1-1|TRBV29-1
TGCAGCGCGTCAATAGACACTGAAGCTTTCTTT
CSASIDTEAFF
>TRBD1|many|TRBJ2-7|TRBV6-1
TGTGCCAGCCTTGTGTGGGACAGGGATATCTACGAGCAGTACTTC
CASLVWDRDIYEQYF
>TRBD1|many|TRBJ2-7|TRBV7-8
TGTGCCAGCAGCTCTAGGGTCGGCAGGGGGCCCTACGAGCAGTACTTC
CASSSRVGRGPYEQYF
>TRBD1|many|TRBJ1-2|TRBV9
TGTGCCAGCAGCCCCCGGACAGGGGGGGGCTATGGCTACACCTTC
CASSPRTGGGYGYTF
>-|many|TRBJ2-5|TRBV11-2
TGTGCCAGCAGCTTAGGACAGACAAGGACCCAGTACTTC
CASSLGQTRTQYF
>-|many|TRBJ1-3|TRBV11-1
TGTGCCAGCAGCGCAGGGGCGGGGAGCTCTGGAAACACCATATATTTT
CASSAGAGSSGNTIYF
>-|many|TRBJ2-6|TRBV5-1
TGCGCCAGCAGCTTATTTCCTTGGACGGACTCTGGGGCCAACGTCCTGACTTTC
CASSLFPWTDSGANVLTF
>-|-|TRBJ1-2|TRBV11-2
TGTGCCAGCAGCCCCCGAGTGGGTGTCTTGGGGGGCTACACCTTC
CASSPRVGVLGGYTF
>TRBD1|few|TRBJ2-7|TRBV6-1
TGTGCCAGCAGTCCGACAGGGAGAAAGTACGAGCAGTACTTC
CASSPTGRKYEQYF
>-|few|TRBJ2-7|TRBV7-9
TGTGCCAGCAGCGTGGGGATCTCCTACGAGCAGTACTTC
CASSVGISYEQYF
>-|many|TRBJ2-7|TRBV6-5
TGTGCCAGCGTCGGCAGGGTTTACGAGCAGTACTTC
CASVGRVYEQYF
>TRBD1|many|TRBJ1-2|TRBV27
TGTGCCAGCGGATCCGGGACAGGGATCTATGGCTACACCTTC
CASGSGTGIYGYTF
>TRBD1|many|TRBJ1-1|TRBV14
TGTGCCAGCAGCCAGACAGGGGAGGGACATTCTTCCTTT
CASSQTGEGHSSF
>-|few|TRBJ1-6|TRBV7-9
TGTGCCAGCAGCCCCCTCACCGAATCACCCCTCCACTTT
CASSPLTESPLHF
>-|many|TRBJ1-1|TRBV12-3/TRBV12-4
TGTGCCAGCAGGAGAGACGAGGGGAACACTGAAGCTTTCTTT
CASRRDEGNTEAFF
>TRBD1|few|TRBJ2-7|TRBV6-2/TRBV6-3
TGTGCCAGCAGTTTTTACGGGACAGGGGATGACGAGCAGTACTTC
CASSFYGTGDDEQYF
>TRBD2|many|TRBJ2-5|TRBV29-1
TGCAGCGTTGGTGGACTAGCGGGGGGGTTGGAGACCCAGTACTTC
CSVGGLAGGLETQYF
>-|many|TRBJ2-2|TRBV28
TGTGCCAGCACCAGAACGGACAGACACACCGGGGAGCTGTTTTTT
CASTRTDRHTGELFF
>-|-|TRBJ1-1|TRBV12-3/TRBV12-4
TGTGCCAGCATTCCGGGGGGCAGGAGAAATCGGAACACTGAAGCTTTCTTT
CASIPGGRRNRNTEAFF
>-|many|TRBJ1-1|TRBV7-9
TGTGCCAGCAGCCCGCTGGCAGGCCCCCTCTCCGAAGCTTTCTTT
CASSPLAGPLSEAFF
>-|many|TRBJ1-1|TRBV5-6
TGTGCCAGCAGAGGAGGAGCTTTCTTT
CASRGGAFF
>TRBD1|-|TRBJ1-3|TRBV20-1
TGCAGTGCTGACAATCGACAGGGGCCCCTCTCTGGAAACACCATATATTTT
CSADNRQGPLSGNTIYF
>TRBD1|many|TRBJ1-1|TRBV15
TGTGCCTCCCGGACAGGAGTGAACACTGAAGCTTTCTTT
CASRTGVNTEAFF
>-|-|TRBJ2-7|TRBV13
TGTGCCAGCAGCTCCAGACTAGGTACCTACGAGCAGTACTTC
CASSSRLGTYEQYF
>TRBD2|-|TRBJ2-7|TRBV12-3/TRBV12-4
TGTGCCAGCAGCCGCGGGGTGGGACTAGGTCCAATTGAGCAGTACTTC
CASSRGVGLGPIEQYF
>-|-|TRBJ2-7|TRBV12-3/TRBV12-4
TGTGCCAGCAGTTTCCTCAGCGGATCCTACGAGCAGTACTTC
CASSFLSGSYEQYF
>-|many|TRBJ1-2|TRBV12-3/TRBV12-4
TGTGCCAGCAGTTTACGGGGGTGGGGCTACACCTTC
CASSLRGWGYTF
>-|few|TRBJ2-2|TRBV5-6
TGTGCCAGCAGCTTCGGGGGAGGGAACACCGGGGAGCTGTTTTTT
CASSFGGGNTGELFF
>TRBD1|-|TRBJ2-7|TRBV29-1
TGCAGCGTGAACAGGGGAGTAGGGCCCTACGAGCAGTACTTC
CSVNRGVGPYEQYF
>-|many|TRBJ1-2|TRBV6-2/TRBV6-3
TGTGCCAACACCAAAACGGAGGGATCCCTAGCTAACTATGGCTACACCTTC
CANTKTEGSLANYGYTF
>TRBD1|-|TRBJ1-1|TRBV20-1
TGCAGTGCGCTGACAGGGGGCAAGCGGAACACTGAAGCTTTCTTT
CSALTGGKRNTEAFF
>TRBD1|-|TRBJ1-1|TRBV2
TGTGCCAGCAGTGTAAGGGCGCAGGGGGCGGGAGCGGCTGAAGCTTTCTTT
CASSVRAQGAGAAEAFF
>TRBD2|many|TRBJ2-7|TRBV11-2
TGTGCCAGCAGCTTAGACACTAGCGGTACTTCCTACGAGCAGTACTTC
CASSLDTSGTSYEQYF
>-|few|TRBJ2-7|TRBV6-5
TGTGCCAGCAGTTTCCCGACCTTCGGGGGGCCGGAGGAGCAGTACTTC
CASSFPTFGGPEEQYF
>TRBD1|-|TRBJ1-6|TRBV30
TGTGCCTGGAGTGTCAGGGGGCAAATTTTATGGTCACCCCTCCACTTT
CAWSVRGQILWSPLHF
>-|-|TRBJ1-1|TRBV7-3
TGTGCCAGCAGCCCCTCCGGACAGCTTGAAGCTTTCTTT
CASSPSGQLEAFF
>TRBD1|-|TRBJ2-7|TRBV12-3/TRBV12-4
TGTGCCAGCAGTCCGGGACAGGGGTACTTC
CASSPGQGYF
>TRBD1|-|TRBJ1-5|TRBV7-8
TGTGCCAGCAGCTTAGTACGGACAGGGAATCAGCCCCAGCATTTT
CASSLVRTGNQPQHF
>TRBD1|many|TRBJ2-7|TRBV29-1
TGCAGCGTGTCCGGGACAGGGGGTTACGAGCAGTACTTC
CSVSGTGGYEQYF
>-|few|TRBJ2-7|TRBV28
TGTGCCAGCACCAAACCCCGGGACATCTCCTACGAGCAGTACTTC
CASTKPRDISYEQYF
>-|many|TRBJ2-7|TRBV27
TGTGCCAGCGGGCTTCCTACGGAGCAGTACTTC
CASGLPTEQYF
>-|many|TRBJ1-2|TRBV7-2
TGTGCCAGCAGCTCTTACACCTATAACTATGGCTACACCTTC
CASSSYTYNYGYTF
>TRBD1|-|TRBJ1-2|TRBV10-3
TGTGCCATCAGACCTGGACAGGTCGGCGGCTACACCTTC
CAIRPGQVGGYTF